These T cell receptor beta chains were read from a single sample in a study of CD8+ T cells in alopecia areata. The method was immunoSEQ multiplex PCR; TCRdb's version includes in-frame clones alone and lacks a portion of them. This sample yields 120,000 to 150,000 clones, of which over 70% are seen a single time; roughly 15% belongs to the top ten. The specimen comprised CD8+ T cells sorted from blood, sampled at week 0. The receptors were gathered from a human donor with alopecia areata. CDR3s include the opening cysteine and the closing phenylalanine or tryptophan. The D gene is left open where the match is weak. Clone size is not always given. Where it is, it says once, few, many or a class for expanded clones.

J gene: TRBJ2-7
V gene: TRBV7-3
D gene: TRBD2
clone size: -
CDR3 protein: CASSATSESSYEQYF
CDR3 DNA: TGTGCCAGCAGCGCAACTAGCGAGAGCTCCTACGAGCAGTACTTC

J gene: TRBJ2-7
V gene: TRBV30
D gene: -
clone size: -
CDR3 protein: CAWSPSVYEQYF
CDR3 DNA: TGTGCCTGGAGCCCTTCTGTCTACGAGCAGTACTTC

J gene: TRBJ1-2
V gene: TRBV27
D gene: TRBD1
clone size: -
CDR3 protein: CASGLPTGLYGYTF
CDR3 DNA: TGTGCCAGCGGACTCCCGACAGGGCTCTATGGCTACACCTTC

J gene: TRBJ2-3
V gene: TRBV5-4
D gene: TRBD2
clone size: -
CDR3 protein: CASSPASGASTDTQYF
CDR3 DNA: TGTGCCAGCAGTCCGGCTAGCGGGGCTAGCACAGATACGCAGTATTTT

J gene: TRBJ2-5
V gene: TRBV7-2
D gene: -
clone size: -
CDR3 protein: CASSRWGLPLAQYF
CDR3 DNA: TGTGCCAGCAGCCGATGGGGACTCCCCTTGGCCCAGTACTTC

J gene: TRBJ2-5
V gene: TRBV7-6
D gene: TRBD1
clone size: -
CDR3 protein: CASSADRDRGQETQYF
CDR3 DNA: TGTGCCAGCAGCGCCGACCGGGACAGGGGCCAAGAGACCCAGTACTTC

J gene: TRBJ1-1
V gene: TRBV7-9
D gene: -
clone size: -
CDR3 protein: CASSLGTAEAFF
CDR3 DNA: TGTGCCAGCAGCTTAGGCACGGCTGAAGCTTTCTTT

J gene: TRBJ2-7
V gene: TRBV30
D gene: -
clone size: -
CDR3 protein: CAWSVGGPPYEQYF
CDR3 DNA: TGTGCCTGGAGTGTTGGGGGGCCTCCATACGAGCAGTACTTC

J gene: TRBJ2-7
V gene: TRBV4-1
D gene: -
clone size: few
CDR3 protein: CASSHGPDPYEQYF
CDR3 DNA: TGCGCCAGCAGCCACGGACCGGATCCCTACGAGCAGTACTTC

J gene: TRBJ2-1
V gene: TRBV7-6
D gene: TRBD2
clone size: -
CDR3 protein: CASSLDPAGARNEQFF
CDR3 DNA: TGTGCCAGCAGCTTAGACCCAGCGGGAGCCCGCAATGAGCAGTTCTTC

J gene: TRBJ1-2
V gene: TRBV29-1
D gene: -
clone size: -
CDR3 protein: CSVNAGLYGYTF
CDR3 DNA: TGCAGCGTTAACGCAGGGCTCTATGGCTACACCTTC

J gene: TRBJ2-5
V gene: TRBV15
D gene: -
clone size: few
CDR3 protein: CATSRDTRTQVETQYF
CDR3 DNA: TGTGCCACCAGCAGAGATACGCGGACCCAGGTGGAGACCCAGTACTTC

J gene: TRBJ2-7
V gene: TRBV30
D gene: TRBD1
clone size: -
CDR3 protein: CAWEDSGQATYEQYF
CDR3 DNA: TGTGCCTGGGAGGACTCTGGACAGGCCACCTACGAGCAGTACTTC